The 24 T cell receptor beta chains reported below all come from one sample, sequenced in a study of CD8 T cells in ankylosing spondylitis. For these TCRs, the target antigens are not known. Study outcomes and limitations: Seemingly distinctive of ankylosing spondylitis blood was a TCR beta motif formed by eight highly homologous variants.

TCRdb independently ran MiXCR on the 5' RACE reads; one entry per CDR3 protein. Here the sample spans 450,000 or so distinct CDR3 sequences, around 26% being singletons. Sequencing was performed on blood, either unsorted or a sorted T cell fraction (not recorded which). The receptors originated from a male donor with ankylosing spondylitis.

This clonotype has just a few counts. This chain links TRBV12-3 or TRBV12-4 with TRBJ2-6; the D is unclear. CDR3 length: 16 residues. With 5 bases removed from V and 0 bases from J, the gap between germline ends came to 11 bases. CDR3 sequence reads: CASSATPVSGANVLTF. The CDR3 bases are TGTGCCAGCAGTGCCACCCCCGTCTCTGGGGCCAACGTCCTGACTTTC.

The V call is TRBV2, the J call TRBJ1-2; a possible D gene is TRBD1 (6 bases). This CDR3 has 14 amino acids. V lost 2 bases to trimming and J lost 5 bases, with 12 bases between them. Per germline, CDR1 SNHLY and CDR2 FYNNEI. CDR3 sequence reads: CASSELGAEYGYTF. The CDR3 DNA is TGTGCCAGCAGTGAATTGGGGGCAGAGTATGGCTACACCTTC.

This clonotype was detected a few times. The chain employs TRBV2 and TRBJ2-1; D is unclear. Trimming left V 8 bases short and J 13 bases short, with 12 bases between. The V gene's germline CDR1 is SNHLY and CDR2 FYNNEI. The CDR3 runs to 10 residues. The CDR3: CASGDSLQFF. CDR3 in DNA: TGTGCCAGCGGCGATTCCCTTCAGTTCTTC. The full variable domain, rest sourced from reference TRBV2 and TRBJ2-1, is EPEVTQTPSHQVTQMGQEVILRCVPISNHLYFYWYRQILGQKVEFLVSFYNNEISEKSEIFDDQFSVERPDGSNFTLKIRSTKLEDSAMYFCASGDSLQFFGPGTRLTVL.

This clonotype was observed a handful of times. This rearrangement joins TRBV5-4 to TRBJ1-2; 7 bases align to TRBD1. This CDR3 has 19 amino acids. The trim removed 1 base at V and 2 bases at J, leaving 17 bases unmatched. Germline V lookup: CDR1 SGHNT, CDR2 YYREEE (reference sequence). The CDR3 loop reads CASSLSWTGWVLGNYGYTF. The CDR3 coding sequence is TGTGCCAGCAGCTTGTCTTGGACAGGTTGGGTCCTGGGGAACTATGGCTACACCTTC.

CDR3 region: CASSSERSSYNSPLHF. For the CDR3, the DNA is TGTGCCAGCAGTTCGGAGAGGAGCTCCTATAATTCACCCCTCCACTTT. The V and J genes are TRBV7-2 and TRBJ1-6; D is uncertain. This CDR3 has 16 residues. Germline CDR1 is SGHTA and CDR2 is FQGNSA. V lost 6 bases and J 0 bases, leaving 12 bases between the germline ends.

The table lists this clonotype with a few counts. The chain combines TRBV20-1 with TRBJ2-3; 11 nucleotides align to TRBD2. Losses at the gene ends were 4 bases for V and 3 bases for J; bases not matched to a gene: 6. The V gene's germline CDR1 is DFQATT and CDR2 SNEGSKA (reference sequence). This CDR3 has 15 amino acids. The CDR3 loop is CSATLAGGITDTQYF. For the CDR3, the DNA is TGCAGTGCTACCCTAGCGGGAGGTATTACAGATACGCAGTATTTT.

This clonotype was recorded at least ten times. The chain recombines TRBV5-1 with TRBJ1-5, with a tentative D call TRBD1 (5 bases). Trimming removed 5 bases at V and 0 bases at J, with 12 bases between. This CDR3 has 15 residues. Germline V gene data show CDR1 as SGHRS and CDR2 as YFSETQ. The CDR3 bases are TGCGCCAGCAGATCCGACAGTTATAGCAATCAGCCCCAGCATTTT. Its translation is CASRSDSYSNQPQHF.

This clonotype was seen a handful of times. The rearrangement joins TRBV6-1 to TRBJ1-2; 7 bases line up with TRBD1. This CDR3 has 14 amino acids. From germline, CDR1 is MNHNS and CDR2 SASEGT. After removal of 8 bases from V and 2 bases from J, the junction contained 8 bases not matched to a gene. CDR3 nucleotide sequence: TGTGCCAGCCGTCTGATGACAGGGAACTATGGCTACACCTTC. It yields the protein CASRLMTGNYGYTF.

The V call is TRBV10-3, the J call TRBJ2-1; 14 positions agree with TRBD2. The CDR3 has 14 amino acids. V trimming: 6 bases; J trimming: 9 bases; junction bases outside the gene matches: 4. CDR1 is ENHRY and CDR2 is SYGVKD in the germline V gene. CDR3 residues: CAIRGLAGGGEQFF. The CDR3 DNA reads TGTGCCATCAGAGGACTAGCGGGAGGCGGTGAGCAGTTCTTC.

This clonotype appeared a few times. The chain uses TRBV7-9 and TRBJ2-7; 7 bases match TRBD2. The CDR3 has 17 amino acids. Germline CDR1 SEHNR, CDR2 FQNEAQ (reference sequence). V gave up 1 base and J gave up 3 bases; unmatched junction bases: 12. The chain's CDR3 is CASSLGKMNREVYEQYV. In DNA, the CDR3 is TGTGCCAGCAGCTTAGGTAAAATGAACCGGGAGGTCTACGAGCAGTACGTC.

In this sample, this clonotype turned up many times. The chain couples TRBV2 to TRBJ1-1; 10 bases match TRBD1. Germline CDR1 is SNHLY and CDR2 is FYNNEI. The CDR3 runs to 15 residues. V lost 6 bases and J lost 10; bases outside the gene matches: 14. The CDR3 spells CASSAAGTGDLRAFF. In nucleotides, the CDR3 is TGTGCCAGCAGCGCCGCAGGGACAGGGGATCTTAGAGCTTTCTTT.

Only one count was recorded for this clonotype. The chain combines TRBV12-3 or TRBV12-4 with TRBJ2-5; 12 positions match TRBD2. The CDR3 is made up of 16 amino acids. V lost 5 bases and J lost 2; bases outside the gene matches: 6. CDR3 DNA sequence: TGTGCCAGCAGTCCTGGACTAGCGGGAACGCAAGAGACCCAGTACTTC. Its protein product is CASSPGLAGTQETQYF.

There are a few counts of this clonotype. V and J are TRBV20-1 and TRBJ2-7, with a tentative D call TRBD1 (6 bases). Germline V gene sequence: CDR1 DFQATT, CDR2 SNEGSKA (reference sequence). The CDR3 consists of 12 residues. The germline V and J ends were trimmed by 2 bases and 3 bases, with 8 bases remaining between them. Here the CDR3 DNA reads TGCAGTGCTAGATCGGACAGCTACGAGCAGTACTTC. Protein: CSARSDSYEQYF.

This clonotype was counted a few times. The chain combines TRBV12-3 or TRBV12-4 with TRBJ2-7; D is unresolved. The CDR3 length is 13 residues. Trimming cost V 4 bases and J 2 bases, with 9 bases left between them. The chain's CDR3 is CASSWGQTYEQYF. CDR3 sequence (DNA): TGTGCCAGCAGTTGGGGTCAAACCTACGAGCAGTACTTC.

J is TRBJ1-1 and V is TRBV5-1; no reliable D call. V shed 4 bases and J shed 3 bases, with 19 bases lying between them. The germline V gene has CDR1 SGHRS and CDR2 YFSETQ. CDR3 length: 16 residues. As DNA, the CDR3 is TGCGCCAGCAGCCCTTGGGGAAGGGAAAGAGACACTGAAGCTTTCTTT. It encodes CASSPWGRERDTEAFF.

CDR3 loop: CATSRDRDISNEQFF. In DNA, the CDR3 is TGTGCCACCAGCAGAGATAGGGACATAAGCAATGAGCAGTTCTTC. The V and J genes are TRBV15 and TRBJ2-1; a weak D match, TRBD1 (6 bases). The V and J ends lost 0 bases and 6 bases respectively, with 12 bases between them. CDR3 length: 15 residues. Germline V gene lookup returns CDR1 LNHNV and CDR2 YYDKDF (reference sequence).

The rearrangement links TRBV7-9 to TRBJ2-7; TRBD2 matches at 10 bases. CDR1 is SEHNR, CDR2 FQNEAQ, per germline (reference sequence). The CDR3 sequence is 16 residues long. V was clipped by 6 bases and J by 6 bases; unmatched bases: 14. CDR3 coding DNA: TGTGCCAGCAGGCCTCAGCTGAGCGGGAGGGCCTTCGAGCAGTACTTC. Amino acids: CASRPQLSGRAFEQYF.

CDR3 nucleotide sequence: TGCAGCGTTGACCTTGAAGGAAGGATTCAGTACTTC. As protein: CSVDLEGRIQYF. This chain joins TRBV29-1 and TRBJ2-4; D remains unclear. The CDR3 is 12 amino acids. Germline CDR1 and CDR2: SQVTM and ANQGSEA. Between the trimmed V and J ends, which lost 3 bases and 10 bases, there was a span of 13 bases.

This clonotype appeared a few times. The chain is built from TRBV12-3 or TRBV12-4 and TRBJ1-3; D not certain. The CDR3 is 11 residues long. V lost 3 bases and J 8 bases, leaving 5 bases between the germline ends. The CDR3 is CASSFFYTIYF. CDR3 DNA sequence: TGTGCCAGCAGTTTTTTCTACACCATATATTTT.

This clonotype was counted only a few times. The gene calls are TRBV30 and TRBJ1-1, with 10 bases lining up with TRBD1. The junction had 0 bases not matched to a gene; V was cut back by 5 bases and J by 0 bases. In germline, CDR1 is GTSNPN, CDR2 SVGIG (reference sequence). The CDR3 is made up of 13 amino acids. This CDR3 is CAWGTGVNTEAFF. The CDR3 DNA is TGTGCCTGGGGGACAGGGGTGAACACTGAAGCTTTCTTT.

This chain links TRBV24-1 with TRBJ1-5; D might be TRBD1 (6 bases). V was pared by 4 bases and J by 7 bases, with 22 bases between. Germline CDR1 reads KGHDR; CDR2 reads SFDVKD. The CDR3 is 17 amino acids. The CDR3 bases are TGTGCCACCAGTGACACGCCCCGGGGGGGGGCACCCCAGCCCCAGCATTTT. This translates into CATSDTPRGGAPQPQHF.

Many counts were recorded for this clonotype. This chain joins TRBV29-1 and TRBJ2-2; maybe TRBD1 (5 bases). V was clipped by 5 bases and J by 4 bases, with 17 bases between them. The CDR3 loop spans 15 amino acids. The V gene's germline CDR1 is SQVTM and CDR2 ANQGSEA. For the CDR3, the DNA is TGCAGCGTTCGATTAGGGGCGAAAGCCACCGGGGAGCTGTTTTTT. Amino acids: CSVRLGAKATGELFF.

This clonotype turned up a few times. This chain connects TRBV20-1 to TRBJ2-5; the D gene could be TRBD1 or TRBD2 (6 bases each). The CDR3 sequence is 10 residues long. The germline V gene has CDR1 DFQATT and CDR2 SNEGSKA (reference sequence). CDR3 sequence (DNA): TGCAGCTTAGGGGGGGAGACCCAGTACTTC. Its translation is CSLGGETQYF.

The J gene is TRBJ2-1, the V gene TRBV5-1; 7 bases align to TRBD2. The V gene's germline CDR1 is SGHRS and CDR2 YFSETQ. V shed 10 bases, J shed 1 base, and the junction held 8 bases outside the gene matches. There are 14 residues in the CDR3. The CDR3 loop is CASATSESYNEQFF. In nucleotides, the CDR3 is TGCGCCTCCGCCACTAGCGAATCCTACAATGAGCAGTTCTTC.